The following is a T cell receptor beta chain sequence with its context. Antigen specificity is unknown. TCR beta CDR3 sequences were amplified from RNA transcripts. The TCR CDR3 was amplified in a first-round RT-PCR using the HTBI primer set. Using its own MiXCR run on the multiplex PCR reads, TCRdb lists one record per CDR3 protein. The data show 750,000 to 900,000 distinct CDR3 sequences, with roughly 40% seen just once and approximately 10% held by the top ten. The entry originates in a study of T cells in Graves' hyperthyroidism and ophthalmopathy. The study excluded patients with uncontrolled infection, other autoimmune disease, pregnancy or lactation. Clinical symptoms, serum thyroxine and TRAb, thyroid ultrasound and orbital computed tomography together formed the diagnostic basis. Extraction of PBMCs used 8 to 10 ml of fresh peripheral blood. Study-wide results and caveats: Ophthalmopathy onset followed model prediction by a median roughly six months.

The sequencing input was blood. This clonotype was obtained from a man in his late teens or twenties with Graves' hyperthyroidism.

CDR3 bases: TGTGCTAGTGGTCACAGCGTAGCCAACTACGAGCAGTACTTC. Translation gives CASGHSVANYEQYF. The rearrangement uses TRBV12-5 and TRBJ2-7; D is undetermined. This CDR3 is 14 amino acids long. The V gene lost 5 bases and the J gene lost 3 bases, with 14 bases spanning the gap. CDR1 and CDR2 (germline): LGHNT, FRNRAP.